What follows is one T cell receptor beta chain and its context. The CDR3 extends over 13 amino acids. Germline V CDR1 and CDR2: SEHNR, FQNEAQ (reference sequence). Trimming took 3 bases from V and 5 from J, leaving 11 bases between them. These data originate in a study of blood T cell repertoires in COVID-19. About the research overall: Samples representing acute and convalescent COVID-19 were sourced from the United States, Italy and Spain. Sources were T cells, B-cell-depleted T cells, or PBMCs; the material itself was cDNA or gDNA.

Original analysis: The assay estimated nucleated cells by amplifying reference gene primers. Sequencing used immunoSEQ multiplex PCR; TCRdb keeps in-frame clones, though not all of them. For V, J and clone size, that table is used; D and trimming come from the DNA. Among roughly 65,000 clones listed, approximately 89% were seen once. The sequenced material came from peripheral blood. This receptor was taken from a woman of 80 years or more with active or convalescent COVID-19. The chain uses TRBV7-9 and TRBJ2-7, with D possibly being TRBD2 (5 bases). The CDR3, as DNA: TGTGCCAGCAGCTTGGACTCGGTGGACGAGCAGTACTTC. Amino acid sequence: CASSLDSVDEQYF.